This is a list of T cell receptor beta chains from one sample in a study of T cell clonotyping in hematopoietic cell transplantation. The protocol was immunoSEQ multiplex PCR, while the TCRdb copy is restricted to in-frame clones and leaves out a portion. This table holds under 6,000 clones, roughly 72% found once. This specimen was PBMCs, taken 100 days after allogeneic stem cell transplant. The receptors derive from a female patient between 50 and 60 years old who had an allogeneic stem cell transplant, so the T cells may come from the graft donor. Some clones in this sample may be carry-over from other donors' samples. Each CDR3 is given without its conserved first and last residue. A row's size may be missing; if present it is once, few, many or a size class.

clone_size j_call cdr3_length v_call cdr3_aa
few TRBJ1-1 11 TRBV2 ASRGPTNTEAF
NA TRBJ2-7 12 TRBV5-1 ASSKGDRGYEQY
NA TRBJ2-5 12 TRBV27 ASSLSGTGETQY
NA TRBJ2-5 13 TRBV6-1 AISSGQGIEETQY
once TRBJ2-7 10 TRBV29-1 SVVGSLYEQY
NA TRBJ2-2 11 TRBV7-2 ASSLVHTGELF
NA TRBJ2-5 10 TRBV7-2 ASSLTWGEQY
NA TRBJ2-3 12 TRBV5-1 ASTSGRVADTQY
NA TRBJ1-5 13 TRBV11-2 ASSLPGARPQPQH
NA TRBJ1-1 11 TRBV10-3 AISANTGGEAF